The 10 T cell receptor beta chains in this list originate from one sample, sequenced in a study of shared clonotypes between healthy human individuals. Libraries were prepared by immunoSEQ multiplex PCR; TCRdb keeps only in-frame clonotypes and omits some of them. Counted here are about 380,000 clones, around 96% occurring once; the ten biggest clones make up around 0.32%. Material: memory CD8+ T cells sorted from blood. Subset denoted: CD45RO+ cells pooled with CCR7-negative TemRA cells. These receptors all come from a man aged 25-45 years in good health.

The chain couples TRBV6-1 to TRBJ1-5; tentatively, D is TRBD1 (5 bases). V lost 5 bases and J 9 bases, leaving 20 bases between the germline ends. This CDR3 spans 15 amino acids. Looked up from germline, CDR1 is MNHNS and CDR2 is SASEGT. CDR3 region: CASSWDGGTLRPQHF. The CDR3 bases are TGTGCCAGCAGTTGGGACGGTGGAACTCTGAGGCCCCAGCATTTT.

This clone was observed once. The rearrangement joins TRBV5-1 to TRBJ2-3; tentatively, D is TRBD2 (6 bases). Trimming cost V 2 bases and J 9 bases, with 22 bases left between them. From germline, CDR1 is SGHRS and CDR2 YFSETQ. This CDR3 has 16 amino acids. The CDR3 sequence is CASSLKILAGGGTQYF. The CDR3 nucleotides are TGCGCCAGCAGCTTAAAGATACTAGCTGGAGGCGGGACGCAGTATTTT.

The chain joins TRBV11-2 to TRBJ2-5; 11 bases align to TRBD2. Germline CDR1 SGHAT, CDR2 FQNNGV. J lost 5 bases, V lost 3 bases, and 11 bases had no gene match. The CDR3 is made up of 17 amino acids. Here the CDR3 reads CASSLRSSGRRRETQYF. CDR3 sequence (DNA): TGTGCCAGCAGCTTGCGGTCTAGCGGGAGGCGAAGGGAGACCCAGTACTTC.

CDR3 sequence reads: CASSDPIHPGEQFF. CDR3 nucleotides: TGTGCCAGCAGCGATCCCATTCACCCTGGTGAGCAGTTCTTC. This rearrangement joins TRBV5-4 to TRBJ2-1; D gene unclear. Trimming took 4 bases from V and 9 from J, leaving 17 bases between them. Germline loops: CDR1 SGHNT, CDR2 YYREEE (reference sequence). This CDR3 has 14 amino acids.

The CDR3 reads CASSPGLTYEQYF. The CDR3 nucleotides read TGTGCCAGCTCACCGGGACTAACCTACGAGCAGTACTTC. The chain employs TRBV18 and TRBJ2-7; TRBD2 matches at 7 bases. The V and J ends lost 3 bases and 2 bases, in that order; junction bases with no gene match: 1. Germline V lookup: CDR1 KGHSH, CDR2 LQKENI. The CDR3 spans 13 residues.

The chain employs TRBV30 and TRBJ2-7; 7 bases align to TRBD2. The CDR3 covers 13 residues. CDR1 GTSNPN and CDR2 SVGIG come from the germline V gene (reference sequence). The J segment lost 3 bases and the V segment lost 6 bases, leaving 8 bases of the junction unmatched. The CDR3 spells CACRGEGLYEQYF. The CDR3 coding sequence is TGTGCCTGCCGGGGGGAGGGCCTCTACGAGCAGTACTTC.

This rearrangement joins TRBV18 to TRBJ2-1; no clear D. V lost 5 bases, J lost 0 bases, and 8 bases lay in between. Looked up from germline, CDR1 is KGHSH and CDR2 is LQKENI. There are 14 residues in the CDR3. CDR3 protein: CASSAPASYNEQFF. CDR3 DNA sequence: TGTGCCAGCTCAGCCCCGGCCTCCTACAATGAGCAGTTCTTC.

V and J are TRBV28 and TRBJ2-1, with D unresolved. The CDR3 has 14 amino acids. V lost 2 bases, J lost 8 bases, and 13 bases lay in between. Germline V gene data show CDR1 as MDHEN and CDR2 as SYDVKM. CDR3 coding DNA: TGTGCCAGCAGTTTAGAGTCCCTGGCGGATGAGCAGTTCTTC. It yields the protein CASSLESLADEQFF.

The chain uses TRBV7-2 and TRBJ2-7; TRBD2 aligns across 10 bases. The V segment lost 4 bases and the J segment 0 bases; nucleotides outside the gene matches: 3. This CDR3 region has 15 residues. The germline CDR1 and CDR2 sequences are SGHTA and FQGNSA. The CDR3 sequence: CASSSRLAGSYEQYF. The CDR3 nucleotides read TGTGCCAGCAGCTCCCGACTAGCGGGCTCCTACGAGCAGTACTTC.

The chain recombines TRBV29-1 with TRBJ2-7, with D possibly being TRBD2 (6 bases). In germline, CDR1 is SQVTM, CDR2 ANQGSEA. The CDR3 has 16 residues. Trimming left V 4 bases short and J 0 bases short, with 19 bases between. CDR3 DNA: TGCAGCGTTGGGGTCGTCGGCAGGGACTTCTCCTACGAGCAGTACTTC. Translation: CSVGVVGRDFSYEQYF.